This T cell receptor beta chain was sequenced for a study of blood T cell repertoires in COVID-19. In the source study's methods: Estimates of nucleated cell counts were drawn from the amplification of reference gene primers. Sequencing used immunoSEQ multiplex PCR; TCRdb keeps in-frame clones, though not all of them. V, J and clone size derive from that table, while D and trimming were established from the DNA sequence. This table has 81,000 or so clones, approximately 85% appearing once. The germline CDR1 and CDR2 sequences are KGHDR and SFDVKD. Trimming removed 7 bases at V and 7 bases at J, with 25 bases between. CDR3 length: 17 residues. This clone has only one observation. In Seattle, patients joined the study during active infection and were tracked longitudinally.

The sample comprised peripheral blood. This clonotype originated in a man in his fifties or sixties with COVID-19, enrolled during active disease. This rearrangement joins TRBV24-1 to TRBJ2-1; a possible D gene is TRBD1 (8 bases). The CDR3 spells CATSDRGNGGRRNEQFF. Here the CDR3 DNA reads TGTGCCACCAGCGACAGGGGTAACGGCGGGAGACGGAATGAGCAGTTCTTC.